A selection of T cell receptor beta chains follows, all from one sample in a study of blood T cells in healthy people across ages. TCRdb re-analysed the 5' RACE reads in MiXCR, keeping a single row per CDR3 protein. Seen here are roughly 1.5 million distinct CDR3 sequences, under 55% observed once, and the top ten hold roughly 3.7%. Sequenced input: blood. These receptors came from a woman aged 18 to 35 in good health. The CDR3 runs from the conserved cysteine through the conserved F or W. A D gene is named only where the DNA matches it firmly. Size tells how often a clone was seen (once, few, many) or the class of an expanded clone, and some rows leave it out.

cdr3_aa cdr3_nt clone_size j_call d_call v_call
CASSQDTTHDEQYF TGCGCCAGCAGCCAAGATACGACACACGATGAGCAGTACTTC NA TRBJ2-7 NA TRBV4-3
CASSLIRPSLAGASEQYF TGTGCCAGCAGCTTAATTCGGCCCTCACTAGCGGGAGCTAGCGAGCAGTACTTC few TRBJ2-7 TRBD2 TRBV7-9
CASSLGGWTEAFF TGTGCCAGCAGTTTAGGGGGGTGGACTGAAGCTTTCTTT many TRBJ1-1 NA TRBV27
CASSSDRGLKPEAFF TGTGCCAGCAGCTCCGACAGGGGGCTGAAACCTGAAGCTTTCTTT few TRBJ1-1 TRBD1 TRBV7-9
CASSRGDGVGGSPLHF TGTGCCAGCAGCAGGGGGGATGGGGTTGGGGGTTCACCCCTCCACTTT NA TRBJ1-6 TRBD1 TRBV6-5
CSAEVQGLDEQYF TGCAGTGCTGAGGTTCAAGGGCTAGACGAGCAGTACTTC NA TRBJ2-7 NA TRBV20-1
CASSQDRRGRQPQHF TGCGCCAGCAGCCAAGATCGTCGGGGGAGGCAGCCCCAGCATTTT NA TRBJ1-5 NA TRBV4-3
CASSQVLAGLLGEQYF TGTGCCAGCAGCCAGGTACTAGCGGGGCTCCTAGGGGAGCAGTACTTC NA TRBJ2-5 TRBD2 TRBV4-2
CASRYRGSDTQYF TGTGCCAGCAGATACAGGGGATCGGATACGCAGTATTTT once TRBJ2-3 TRBD1 TRBV27
CASSYSRGQAETQFF TGTGCCAGCAGTTACTCCAGGGGACAGGCTGAGACCCAGTTCTTC NA TRBJ2-1 TRBD1 TRBV6-6
CASSVEGRLHGSGYTF TGTGCCAGCAGCGTAGAAGGCAGGCTTCATGGTTCTGGCTACACCTTC NA TRBJ1-2 NA TRBV9
CASSEGLAEATDTQYF TGTGCCAGCAGTGAAGGACTAGCAGAAGCGACAGATACGCAGTATTTT NA TRBJ2-3 TRBD2 TRBV2
CASSLSGRVNSPLHF TGTGCCAGCAGCTTATCCGGCAGGGTGAATTCACCCCTCCACTTT once TRBJ1-6 NA TRBV13
CATSAGPSQEEQYF TGTGCCACCAGTGCAGGGCCCAGTCAGGAAGAGCAGTACTTC NA TRBJ2-7 NA TRBV24-1
CASYPGHREADIQYF TGCGCCAGTTACCCGGGCCACAGGGAGGCCGACATTCAGTATTTC NA TRBJ2-4 NA TRBV5-1
CASSALAGEHTDTQYF TGTGCCAGCAGCGCGCTAGCGGGGGAACACACAGACACGCAGTATTTT few TRBJ2-3 TRBD2 TRBV9
CSATEGQVDSNEQYF TGCAGTGCCACTGAAGGACAGGTAGATTCCAATGAGCAGTACTTC NA TRBJ2-5 TRBD1 TRBV20-1
CAAETGPRKLFF TGTGCCGCCGAGACAGGGCCCCGAAAACTGTTTTTT NA TRBJ1-4 NA TRBV21-1
CASSPRWALGAKNIQYF TGCGCCAGCAGCCCCCGGTGGGCTTTGGGTGCCAAAAACATTCAGTACTTC few TRBJ2-4 NA TRBV4-3
CATSDFVRTGSDEQYF TGTGCCACCAGTGATTTCGTCCGGACAGGGAGCGACGAGCAGTACTTC NA TRBJ2-7 TRBD1 TRBV24-1
CASSLGVGLNSPLHF TGTGCCAGCAGCTTAGGCGTGGGGCTTAATTCACCCCTCCACTTT few TRBJ1-6 NA TRBV7-9
CSVLGPEAFF TGCAGCGTTCTGGGTCCTGAAGCTTTCTTT NA TRBJ1-1 NA TRBV29-1
CASSQGWTEQYF TGTGCCAGCAGTCAGGGGTGGACTGAGCAGTACTTC NA TRBJ2-5 NA TRBV27
CSARDSVAQGFNYGYTF TGCAGTGCTAGAGATTCGGTCGCACAGGGTTTTAACTATGGCTACACCTTC few TRBJ1-2 NA TRBV20-1
CASSLVRGSDSPLHF TGTGCCAGCAGCTTAGTGCGGGGCTCTGATTCACCCCTCCACTTT NA TRBJ1-6 NA TRBV7-8
CASSLGPGPNIQYF TGTGCCAGCAGCTTAGGGCCAGGGCCAAACATTCAGTACTTC few TRBJ2-4 NA TRBV11-2
CSARATALDTQYF TGCAGTGCTAGAGCGACCGCCCTTGATACGCAGTATTTT NA TRBJ2-3 NA TRBV20-1
CASSQAPGLGFYNEQFF TGCGCCAGCAGCCAAGCCCCGGGACTAGGGTTCTACAATGAGCAGTTCTTC NA TRBJ2-1 TRBD2 TRBV4-3
CASSPPDRGSTEAFF TGTGCCAGCAGTCCGCCGGACAGGGGTAGCACTGAAGCTTTCTTT NA TRBJ1-1 TRBD1 TRBV28
CSARGPGGGDEQYF TGCAGTGCTAGAGGTCCAGGGGGTGGGGACGAGCAGTACTTC NA TRBJ2-7 TRBD1 TRBV20-1
CASSQTRRGGSFSYEQYF TGCGCCAGCAGCCAGACACGGCGCGGGGGGTCCTTTTCCTACGAGCAGTACTTC NA TRBJ2-7 TRBD2 TRBV4-3
CASSLVRRASTDTQYF TGTGCCAGCAGCTTAGTGAGGCGGGCTAGCACAGATACGCAGTATTTT few TRBJ2-3 NA TRBV11-2
CASSFSDGDYGYTF TGTGCCAGCAGCTTTTCGGACGGCGACTATGGCTACACCTTC few TRBJ1-2 NA TRBV7-9
CASSLEPRPSGNTIYF TGTGCCAGCAGCTTAGAACCGAGACCCTCTGGAAACACCATATATTTT NA TRBJ1-3 NA TRBV7-2
CASISAQGKETQYF TGTGCCAGCATAAGCGCCCAGGGGAAGGAGACCCAGTACTTC NA TRBJ2-5 NA TRBV6-5
CASSPRTRVGGNTQYF TGTGCCAGCAGCCCTAGAACAAGGGTGGGGGGAAATACGCAGTATTTT few TRBJ2-3 NA TRBV7-2
CASSSPGRQGGYGYTF TGTGCCAGCAGCTCGCCGGGGCGCCAGGGAGGTTATGGCTACACCTTC NA TRBJ1-2 NA TRBV7-2
CASSAQENSPLHF TGTGCCAGCAGCGCCCAGGAGAATTCACCCCTCCACTTT few TRBJ1-6 NA TRBV7-6
CATSDSFGENNEQFF TGTGCCACCAGTGATTCCTTTGGGGAAAACAATGAGCAGTTCTTC few TRBJ2-1 NA TRBV24-1
CASSQETARYTF TGCGCCAGCAGCCAAGAAACAGCACGCTACACCTTC NA TRBJ1-2 NA TRBV4-1
CASSPLDHGALNSPLHF TGTGCCAGCTCACCGCTCGACCACGGCGCACTTAATTCACCCCTCCACTTT NA TRBJ1-6 NA TRBV18
CSARALTGLSYEQYF TGCAGTGCTAGAGCCCTGACGGGACTATCCTACGAGCAGTACTTC NA TRBJ2-7 TRBD2 TRBV20-1
CASSYSSPDDNEQFF TGTGCCAGCAGTTACTCGAGTCCTGACGACAATGAGCAGTTCTTC once TRBJ2-1 NA TRBV6-5
CASSTPGQGRMFF TGTGCCAGCAGCACGCCTGGACAGGGTCGTATGTTCTTC few TRBJ2-1 TRBD1 TRBV7-3
CAIRQTGLSYEQYF TGTGCCATCAGGCAGACAGGCCTATCCTACGAGCAGTACTTC NA TRBJ2-7 NA TRBV10-3
CASSSTDSSYNEQFF TGTGCCAGCAGTTCGACAGACAGCTCCTACAATGAGCAGTTCTTC NA TRBJ2-1 NA TRBV27
CSVGGTRYNEQFF TGCAGCGTTGGGGGGACTCGGTACAATGAGCAGTTCTTC once TRBJ2-1 NA TRBV29-1
CSASEDRSYGYTF TGCAGTGCTAGTGAAGACAGGAGCTATGGCTACACCTTC few TRBJ1-2 NA TRBV20-1
CASSQGGWGYEQYF TGTGCCAGCAGCCAAGGTGGCTGGGGCTACGAGCAGTACTTC few TRBJ2-7 NA TRBV14
CASSRDRASYNEQYF TGTGCCAGCAGCCGGGACAGGGCTTCCTACAATGAGCAGTACTTC few TRBJ2-7 TRBD1 TRBV12-3/TRBV12-4
CASSARTSGITDTQYF TGTGCCAGCAGCGCCCGGACTAGCGGGATTACAGATACGCAGTATTTT few TRBJ2-3 TRBD2 TRBV9
CASSDRAGRAFF TGTGCCAGCAGTGATCGGGCAGGGAGGGCTTTCTTT once TRBJ1-1 NA TRBV25-1
CASSLARRPDTQYF TGTGCCAGCAGCTTAGCGAGGCGGCCGGATACGCAGTATTTT NA TRBJ2-3 NA TRBV7-8